This T cell receptor (beta chain) was recovered during a study of Graves' ophthalmopathy and Graves' hyperthyroidism. Overall study findings and caveats: Discriminating ophthalmopathy from stable hyperthyroidism, a 13-signature model attained a sensitivity of about 88% and a specificity of 80% to 82%.

V dropped 6 bases and J dropped 0; count of bases not matched to a gene: 4. The CDR3 is 15 residues long. Germline-derived CDR1 and CDR2 are SGHAT and FQNNGV. A note on this clonotype: Its specificity is not known.

Clinical symptoms, serum thyroxine, TRAb, thyroid ultrasound and orbital computed tomography were relied on for diagnosis. Out of 9 to 10 ml of fresh peripheral blood, PBMCs were obtained. CDR3 regions of TCR beta were amplified from RNA transcripts. An initial RT-PCR round employing HTBI primers preceded a second-round multiplex PCR. Via MiXCR, TCRdb re-called the multiplex PCR reads, giving one row per CDR3 protein. The data contain 650,000 to 800,000 distinct CDR3 sequences, approximately 39% of them singletons. The chain is built from TRBV11-2 and TRBJ2-3; TRBD2 matches 9 bases. Specimen: peripheral blood. This sequence originates from an adult man with Graves' ophthalmopathy. The CDR3 sequence is CASRGGGASTDTQYF. The CDR3 DNA follows: TGTGCCAGCAGAGGCGGGGGGGCAAGCACAGATACGCAGTATTTT. The variable domain in full, with the rest retrieved from reference TRBV11-2 and TRBJ2-3, is EAGVAQSPRYKIIEKRQSVAFWCNPISGHATLYWYQQILGQGPKLLIQFQNNGVVDDSQLPKDRFSAERLKGVDSTLKIQPAKLEDSAVYLCASRGGGASTDTQYFGPGTRLTVL.